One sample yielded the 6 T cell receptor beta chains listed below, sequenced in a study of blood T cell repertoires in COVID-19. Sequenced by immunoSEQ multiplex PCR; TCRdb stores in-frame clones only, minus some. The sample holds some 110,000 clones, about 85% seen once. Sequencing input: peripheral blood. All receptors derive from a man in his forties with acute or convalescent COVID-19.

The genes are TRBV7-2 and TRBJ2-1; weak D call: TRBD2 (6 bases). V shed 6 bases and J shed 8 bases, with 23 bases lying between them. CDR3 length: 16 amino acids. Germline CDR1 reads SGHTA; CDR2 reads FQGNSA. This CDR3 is CASSFSGPRGTYEQFF. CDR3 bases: TGTGCCAGCAGTTTTTCCGGGCCGCGGGGCACGTATGAGCAGTTCTTC.

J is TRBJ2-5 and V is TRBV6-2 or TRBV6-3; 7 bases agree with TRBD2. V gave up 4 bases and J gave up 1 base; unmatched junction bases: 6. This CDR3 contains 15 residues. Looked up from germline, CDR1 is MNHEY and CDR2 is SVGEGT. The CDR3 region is CASSFGSSGQETQYF. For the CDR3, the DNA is TGTGCCAGCAGTTTTGGGTCTAGCGGCCAAGAGACCCAGTACTTC.

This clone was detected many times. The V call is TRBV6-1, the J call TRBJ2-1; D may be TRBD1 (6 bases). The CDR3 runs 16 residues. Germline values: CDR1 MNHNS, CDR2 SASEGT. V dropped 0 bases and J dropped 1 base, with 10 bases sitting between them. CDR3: CASSEATGLSYNEQFF. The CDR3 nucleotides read TGTGCCAGCAGTGAAGCAACAGGGCTATCCTACAATGAGCAGTTCTTC.

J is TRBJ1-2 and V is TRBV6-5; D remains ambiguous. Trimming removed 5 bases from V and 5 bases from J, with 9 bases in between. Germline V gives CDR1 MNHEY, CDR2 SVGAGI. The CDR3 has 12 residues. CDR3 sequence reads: CASSKTGYGYTF. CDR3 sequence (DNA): TGTGCCAGCAGTAAAACGGGGTATGGCTACACCTTC.

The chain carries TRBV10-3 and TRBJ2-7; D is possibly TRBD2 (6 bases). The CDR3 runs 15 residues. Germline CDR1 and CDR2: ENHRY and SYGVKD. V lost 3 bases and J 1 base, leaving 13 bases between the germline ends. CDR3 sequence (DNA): TGTGCCATCAGTGATCGGGCGGGGTTGTCCTACGAGCAGTACTTC. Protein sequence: CAISDRAGLSYEQYF.

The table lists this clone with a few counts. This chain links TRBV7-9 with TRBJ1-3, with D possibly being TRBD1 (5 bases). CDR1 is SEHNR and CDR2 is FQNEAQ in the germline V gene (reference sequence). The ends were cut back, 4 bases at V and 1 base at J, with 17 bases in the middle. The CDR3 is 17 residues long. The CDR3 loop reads CASSSGHRSISGNTIYF. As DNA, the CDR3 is TGTGCCAGCAGCTCCGGACACCGATCCATTTCTGGAAACACCATATATTTT. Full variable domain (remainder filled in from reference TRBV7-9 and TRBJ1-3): DTGVSQNPRHKITKRGQNVTFRCDPISEHNRLYWYRQTLGQGPEFLTYFQNEAQLEKSRLLSDRFSAERPKGSFSTLEIQRTEQGDSAMYLCASSSGHRSISGNTIYFGEGSWLTVV.